This TCR beta chain was sequenced for a study of cytomegalovirus exposure and HLA in healthy donors (TCRdb year 2017). General notes on the study: A later analysis indicated that the 90 to 150 validation repertoires were generated on the platform also employed for the 700 or so repertoires of the first cohort. The aim of the study was to test whether cataloging public T cell receptors could identify signatures of past pathogen exposure. In addition to the first cohort of around 670 subjects, a separate validation cohort of approximately 130 different subjects was used. To predict cytomegalovirus infection status, the study brought together high-throughput TCR immunosequencing, statistical association of individual TCRs with disease status, and machine learning. Study-wide conclusions, independent of this receptor: In vitro tests confirmed that a few of the cytomegalovirus-associated TCR beta chains recognize cytomegalovirus antigens. The classifier was reported to diagnose cytomegalovirus status with high specificity and sensitivity in both the original cohort and the validation cohort. A later analysis found that TCRs clustered in the first cohort also tended to co-occur in the approximately 120 validation repertoires, with more than 90% of cluster scores above 0. A later analysis lacked HLA typing for the validation cohort, so it scored co-occurrence in that cohort across all 120 or so repertoires. According to the authors, the approach could potentially be generalized to other disease states and immunological phenotypes. A total of 150 to 200 TCR beta chains were listed by the study as associated with cytomegalovirus. Most TCR sequences were observed very rarely across donors, whereas some public TCRs were present in many individuals.

This clone is a singleton in its sample. This clone's antigen is unknown. Base qualities were left out, and no much larger clone turns up one base away. Preparation of the library involved the immunoSEQ multiplex PCR assay. Under the source paper's analysis protocol: A statistical classification framework was developed to diagnose cytomegalovirus status using the catalog of TCR beta chain sequences. TCRdb took over this immuneACCESS table, retaining in-frame rearrangements with V and J assigned. Such tables are incomplete; in checked studies, under half of the missing clones stem from an unresolved V gene, and the remainder is unexplained. The V and J calls and clone size are taken from that table; D and trimming were inferred from the DNA. The sample table records some 83,000 clones; 94% of these occur just once. More than 2% of the sample belongs to the ten largest clones. CDR1 and CDR2 (MDHEN, SYDVKM) derive from the germline V gene. Spanning cysteine to phenylalanine, the CDR3 consists of 14 amino acids. The DNA shown is the 42-base CDR3, in frame from base 1. At the junction V is shortened by 6 bases and J by 1 base, with 12 bases in between.

The donors belonged to the validation cohort of around 120 subjects, which was separate from the roughly 670-subject first cohort. The source of this sequence is a woman aged 18-35 years in good health and CMV-seronegative. The rearrangement combines TRBV28 with TRBJ2-5; no D gene call is confident. Sequenced sample: PBMCs. The DNA sequence is as follows: TGTGCCAGCAGAAGCCCGATGTTCCAAGAGACCCAGTACTTC. Protein translation: CASRSPMFQETQYF.